These T cell receptor beta chains were read from a single sample in a study of T cell repertoires in cytomegalovirus infection. TCRdb reprocessed the reads via MiXCR and lists one record per CDR3 protein. This table has about 260,000 distinct CDR3 sequences, 12% to 15% appearing once. The sample consisted of PBMCs. These receptors originate from a human donor in good health (CMV status not recorded). Some clones in this sample may be carry-over from other donors' samples. CDR3s include the opening cysteine and the closing phenylalanine or tryptophan. Fields, in order: D gene, clone size, V gene, J gene, CDR3 DNA, CDR3 protein. The D gene is left open where the match is weak. Clone size, where shown, is once, few, many, or a class for clones that have expanded.

d_call: TRBD1; clone_size: many; v_call: TRBV5-5; j_call: TRBJ1-1; cdr3_nt: TGTGCCAGCAGCTGGGGGACAGGGGGAGTTGGAACTGAAGCTTTCTTT; cdr3_aa: CASSWGTGGVGTEAFF
d_call: NA; clone_size: NA; v_call: TRBV7-9; j_call: TRBJ1-1; cdr3_nt: TGTGCCAGCAGCTCCTCATACAGGGAGTGGTACACTGAAGCTTTCTTT; cdr3_aa: CASSSSYREWYTEAFF
d_call: TRBD1; clone_size: many; v_call: TRBV6-2/TRBV6-3; j_call: TRBJ1-1; cdr3_nt: TGTGCCAGCAGTTACTCGCCCGGACAGGGGCTCGTGCTTCGCACTGAAGCTTTCTTT; cdr3_aa: CASSYSPGQGLVLRTEAFF
d_call: NA; clone_size: few; v_call: TRBV6-1; j_call: TRBJ2-1; cdr3_nt: TGTGCCACCCGAGGGGAGCAGTTCTTC; cdr3_aa: CATRGEQFF
d_call: NA; clone_size: many; v_call: TRBV20-1; j_call: TRBJ2-1; cdr3_nt: TGCAGTGCTAGAGATCTGACGGTCTCCTACAATGAGCAGTTCTTC; cdr3_aa: CSARDLTVSYNEQFF
d_call: TRBD2; clone_size: NA; v_call: TRBV10-3; j_call: TRBJ2-3; cdr3_nt: TGTGCCATCAGTGAAAACTTAGCGGGGGTGTCAGATACGCAGTATTTT; cdr3_aa: CAISENLAGVSDTQYF
d_call: TRBD2; clone_size: NA; v_call: TRBV27; j_call: TRBJ2-5; cdr3_nt: TGTGCCAGCAGCACCGGGACTAGCGGGAGGAAGTGGCAAGAGACCCAGTACTTC; cdr3_aa: CASSTGTSGRKWQETQYF
d_call: TRBD1; clone_size: few; v_call: TRBV9; j_call: TRBJ2-7; cdr3_nt: TGTGCCAGCAGCCGGGACAGGGGAGGTAACGAGCAGTACTTC; cdr3_aa: CASSRDRGGNEQYF
d_call: NA; clone_size: NA; v_call: TRBV6-1; j_call: TRBJ2-5; cdr3_nt: TGTGCCAGCAGTCCAGACAGGGAGGGGGAAGAGACCCAGTACTTC; cdr3_aa: CASSPDREGEETQYF
d_call: TRBD2; clone_size: many; v_call: TRBV7-2; j_call: TRBJ2-7; cdr3_nt: TGTGCCAGCAGCGTACGACTAGCGGGAGGGTACGAGCAGTACTTC; cdr3_aa: CASSVRLAGGYEQYF
d_call: TRBD1; clone_size: many; v_call: TRBV7-6; j_call: TRBJ2-3; cdr3_nt: TGTGCCAGCAGCTACGACAGGGGGCGTACAGATACGCAGTATTTT; cdr3_aa: CASSYDRGRTDTQYF
d_call: NA; clone_size: few; v_call: TRBV19; j_call: TRBJ1-5; cdr3_nt: TGTGCCACCCAGGGGAGAAATCAGCCCCAGCATTTT; cdr3_aa: CATQGRNQPQHF
d_call: NA; clone_size: many; v_call: TRBV7-2; j_call: TRBJ2-5; cdr3_nt: TGTGCCAGCAGCTTATCGCGGCCCGGGGAGACCCAGTACTTC; cdr3_aa: CASSLSRPGETQYF
d_call: TRBD1; clone_size: few; v_call: TRBV7-9; j_call: TRBJ2-5; cdr3_nt: TGTGCCAGCAGCCACGCCGGGACAGGGGTTAGGGAGACCCAGTACTTC; cdr3_aa: CASSHAGTGVRETQYF
d_call: NA; clone_size: many; v_call: TRBV7-9; j_call: TRBJ1-5; cdr3_nt: TGTGCCAGCAGCTTCTGGCCAAGCAATCAGCCCCAGCATTTT; cdr3_aa: CASSFWPSNQPQHF
d_call: NA; clone_size: few; v_call: TRBV29-1; j_call: TRBJ2-7; cdr3_nt: TGCAGCGCAACGCCCGGGACACAGGAGCAGTACTTC; cdr3_aa: CSATPGTQEQYF
d_call: NA; clone_size: NA; v_call: TRBV6-2/TRBV6-3; j_call: TRBJ2-3; cdr3_nt: TGTGCCAGCAGTTACGTGCCTAGCACAGATACGCAGTATTTT; cdr3_aa: CASSYVPSTDTQYF
d_call: NA; clone_size: many; v_call: TRBV12-3/TRBV12-4; j_call: TRBJ1-6; cdr3_nt: TGTGCCAGCAGCTTTACTTCCCCCGGGACTCAAAATTCACCCCTCCACTTT; cdr3_aa: CASSFTSPGTQNSPLHF
d_call: NA; clone_size: few; v_call: TRBV7-9; j_call: TRBJ2-7; cdr3_nt: TGTGCCAGCACCTCGCCCACGGTGGAGCAGTACTTC; cdr3_aa: CASTSPTVEQYF
d_call: NA; clone_size: many; v_call: TRBV5-5; j_call: TRBJ2-2; cdr3_nt: TGTGCCAGCAGCTTAAGTATCCAGGGGAACACCGGGGAGCTGTTTTTT; cdr3_aa: CASSLSIQGNTGELFF
d_call: TRBD1; clone_size: NA; v_call: TRBV28; j_call: TRBJ2-3; cdr3_nt: TGTGCCAGCGAGGGACAGGGGGCAGATACGCAGTATTTT; cdr3_aa: CASEGQGADTQYF
d_call: NA; clone_size: NA; v_call: TRBV4-1; j_call: TRBJ2-3; cdr3_nt: TGCGCCAGCAGCCAAGTACAGGGATCTAGAGATACGCAGTATTTT; cdr3_aa: CASSQVQGSRDTQYF